This TCR beta chain was profiled in a study of blood T cells in healthy people across ages. Notes on the study in general: The recorded TCR beta diversity per million T cells decreased in a roughly linear manner with age.

Russia was home to the donors, healthy Caucasian individuals aged about 6 to 90. Extraction yielded at least 5 micrograms of total RNA per sample. It was with a sample-barcoded 5' primer and a J-beta primer mix that a second PCR of roughly 7 to 12 cycles was run. Each cDNA molecule carried a tag from a template-switch adaptor that contained 12 random nucleotides. TCRdb used MiXCR to reprocess the 5' RACE reads, holding one entry per CDR3 protein. The top ten hold roughly 23% of the sample, which has approximately 2,000,000 distinct CDR3 sequences, 35% to 50% seen once. Note on this clonotype: No antigen is known for it.

V shed 4 bases, J shed 8 bases, and the junction held 8 bases outside the gene matches. Germline-derived CDR1 and CDR2 are SGHDN and FVKESK. The CDR3 runs to 16 residues. The rearrangement joins TRBV14 to TRBJ2-1, with 13 bases that match TRBD2. The sequence was obtained from a human donor in good health. The sequenced sample consisted of blood. The chain's CDR3 is CASSRRLAGGVHEQFF. CDR3 DNA sequence: TGTGCCAGCAGCCGCCGACTAGCGGGGGGCGTACATGAGCAGTTCTTC. The full variable domain, completed using reference TRBV14 and TRBJ2-1, is EAGVTQFPSHSVIEKGQTVTLRCDPISGHDNLYWYRRVMGKEIKFLLHFVKESKQDESGMPNNRFLAERTGGTYSTLKVQPAELEDSGVYFCASSRRLAGGVHEQFFGPGTRLTVL.